This T cell receptor beta chain was captured by sequencing in a study of OX40 agonist ivuxolimab in advanced cancers. On the study more broadly: Enrollees could have had prior anti-PD-1, anti-PD-L1 or anti-CTLA-4 therapy, which about 40% had received. Three patients got partial responses; one had hepatocellular carcinoma and two had cutaneous melanoma. General study results and limits: Clones of CD4+ and CD8+ blood T cells grew by week 6 at doses of 0.1 to 3.0 mg/kg.

Comments on this clone: The antigen remains unidentified.

TCRdb's copy holds only in-frame clones and misses some; the assay was immunoSEQ multiplex PCR. Here the sample spans 55,000 to 65,000 clones, around 84% being singletons. The CDR3 spans 15 residues. The V end lost 3 bases, the J end lost 0 bases, and 10 bases lay between the germline ends. The germline V gene encodes CDR1 SGDLS and CDR2 YYNGEE. This chain joins TRBV9 and TRBJ2-1; the D gene is possibly TRBD2 (6 bases). The sample here was CD4+ or CD8+ T cells sorted from blood, taken in a trial of the OX40 agonist ivuxolimab. The receptor comes from an adult with an advanced solid tumor such as melanoma, head and neck, liver or kidney cancer. In DNA form, the CDR3 reads TGTGCCAGCAGCGCGGGACTGAGCTCCTACAATGAGCAGTTCTTC. Its translation: CASSAGLSSYNEQFF.